A single sample gave rise to the 20 T cell receptor beta chains below, sequenced in a study of blood T cells in healthy people across ages. Alongside a J-beta primer mix, a sample-barcoded 5' primer served in a second PCR lasting roughly 7 to 12 cycles. TCRdb called the 5' RACE reads again in MiXCR, with one record for every CDR3 protein. The sample has about 1.5 million distinct CDR3 sequences; roughly 40% are singletons. The sample comprised blood. Receptors originate from a woman aged 18 to 35 in good health.

This clonotype was counted at least ten times. This chain joins TRBV4-1 and TRBJ2-5; tentatively, D is TRBD2 (6 bases). The germline V gene has CDR1 MGHRA and CDR2 YSYEKL. The CDR3 runs to 13 residues. The V and J ends lost 5 bases and 5 bases respectively, with 12 bases between them. CDR3 amino acids: CASSFGSEETQYF. The CDR3 nucleotides read TGCGCCAGCAGCTTCGGGAGCGAGGAGACCCAGTACTTC.

This clonotype was counted between two and nine times. J is TRBJ2-1 and V is TRBV11-3, with 8 bases matching TRBD1. Per the germline V gene, CDR1 is SGHNT and CDR2 is YENEEA. V trimming: 5 bases; J trimming: 8 bases; junction bases outside the gene matches: 11. The CDR3 sequence is 15 residues long. CDR3 nucleotide sequence: TGTGCCAGCAGCCCTCGGGCAGGGGGCGATGATGAGCAGTTCTTC. Its protein is CASSPRAGGDDEQFF.

Comments on this clonotype: An end of the junction does not agree with germline; a read error may underlie this. The V call is TRBV20-1, the J call TRBJ2-1; 8 nucleotides agree with TRBD2. The CDR3 covers 14 residues. CDR1 is DFQATT, CDR2 SNEGSKA, per germline (reference sequence). The CDR3 coding sequence is TGCAGTACTACTAGCGGTAGCTCCTGCAATGAGCAGTTCTTC. This codes for CSTTSGSSCNEQFF.

This clonotype was counted only a few times. The chain joins TRBV29-1 to TRBJ2-5; D may correspond to TRBD1 or TRBD2 (5 bases each). V lost 6 bases to trimming and J lost 2 bases, with 13 bases between them. The CDR3 runs to 13 residues. Germline V gene lookup returns CDR1 SQVTM and CDR2 ANQGSEA. CDR3 nucleotides: TGCAGCGTCACGGACGGGGCGCAAGAGACCCAGTACTTC. Translated, it gives CSVTDGAQETQYF.

The sample holds a few counts of this clonotype. The chain joins TRBV4-1 to TRBJ2-3; either TRBD1 or TRBD2 may supply D (5 bases each). The V end was cut by 4 bases, the J end by 4 bases, with 18 bases between. The CDR3 length is 16 residues. Germline loops: CDR1 MGHRA, CDR2 YSYEKL. The CDR3 DNA is TGCGCCAGCAGCCTGGGGACGGATCCGGGCCCAGATACGCAGTATTTT. Translation: CASSLGTDPGPDTQYF.

The chain has TRBV20-1 and TRBJ2-7, with TRBD1 identical over 7 bases. J was trimmed by 5 bases and V by 3 bases; bases with no gene match: 16. CDR1 and CDR2 (germline): DFQATT, SNEGSKA (reference sequence). This CDR3 has 16 amino acids. The DNA of the CDR3 is TGCAGTGCTAGCCCCTTGGGAGCGAGGGGGCTCAACGAGCAGTACTTC. Residues: CSASPLGARGLNEQYF.

V usage is TRBV6-5 and J usage is TRBJ1-2; possibly TRBD1 for D (5 bases). Trimming removed 0 bases at V and 3 bases at J, with 14 bases between. Germline V gene lookup returns CDR1 MNHEY and CDR2 SVGAGI. The CDR3 covers 16 residues. As DNA, the CDR3 is TGTGCCAGCAGTTACTCGAAGCTGGGGGGACACTATGGCTACACCTTC. Residues: CASSYSKLGGHYGYTF.

This clonotype appeared a few times. The V and J genes are TRBV29-1 and TRBJ2-2; 11 nucleotides line up with TRBD2. The CDR3 totals 14 residues. With V trimmed by 5 bases and J by 6 bases, 5 bases remained unmatched. Germline V gene lookup returns CDR1 SQVTM and CDR2 ANQGSEA. CDR3 amino acids: CSVLAGGESGELFF. CDR3 nucleotide sequence: TGCAGCGTTCTAGCGGGGGGCGAATCCGGGGAGCTGTTTTTT.

This chain uses TRBV7-2 with TRBJ2-7, with a weak D call TRBD1 (5 bases). This CDR3 has 16 amino acids. The V gene lost 1 base and the J gene lost 3 bases, with 16 bases spanning the gap. The V gene's germline CDR1 is SGHTA and CDR2 FQGNSA. The DNA of the CDR3 is TGTGCCAGCAGCTTAGGAATGACAGTCCCTAACTACGAGCAGTACTTC. Its translation: CASSLGMTVPNYEQYF.

V gene TRBV20-1 combines with J gene TRBJ2-1, with D possibly TRBD2 on 5 matching bases. V dropped 2 bases and J dropped 9 bases, with 11 bases sitting between them. The CDR3 spans 12 residues. The germline gives CDR1 DFQATT, CDR2 SNEGSKA (reference sequence). The CDR3 sequence is CSARFGGGEQFF. The CDR3 nucleotides are TGCAGTGCTAGATTCGGAGGAGGTGAGCAGTTCTTC.

This sequence joins TRBV27 and TRBJ1-4; 9 nucleotides match TRBD1. V was pared by 6 bases and J by 7 bases, with 6 bases of the junction left unmatched. CDR3 length equals 14 residues. Germline CDR1 and CDR2: MNHEY and SMNVEV (reference sequence). The CDR3 DNA follows: TGTGCCAGCAGACCGCCGGGACAGGGTGAAAAACTGTTTTTT. Its protein product is CASRPPGQGEKLFF.

Points on this clonotype: Compared with germline, one end of the junction differs, possibly owing to a read error. V gene TRBV27 combines with J gene TRBJ2-7, with TRBD1 identical over 7 bases. The V gene's germline CDR1 is MNHEY and CDR2 SMNVEV (reference sequence). CDR3 size: 16 residues. DNA of the CDR3: TGTGCCAGCAGTCCTCGACAGGGCTACTCTACCTACGAGCAGTGCTTC. Translating gives CASSPRQGYSTYEQCF.

The chain has TRBV25-1 and TRBJ2-3; D might be TRBD1 or TRBD2, each matching 6 bases. This CDR3 is built from 16 residues. Per germline, CDR1 MGHDK and CDR2 SYGVNS. V was clipped by 3 bases and J by 2 bases, with 15 bases between them. The CDR3 DNA reads as TGTGCCAGCAGTGACCTCACTAGGGGGGTCACAGATACGCAGTATTTT. Protein product: CASSDLTRGVTDTQYF.

In this sample, this clonotype turned up once. At one end the junction does not follow the germline gene, possibly because of a read error. The rearrangement links TRBV5-6 to TRBJ1-5; 8 bases line up with TRBD1. Germline CDR1 reads SGHDT; CDR2 reads YYEEEE. The CDR3 loop spans 16 amino acids. The CDR3 protein is CASSEKGQGMDQPQHF. In DNA, the CDR3 is TGTGCTAGCAGCGAAAAAGGACAGGGTATGGATCAGCCCCAGCATTTT.

The J gene is TRBJ2-4, the V gene TRBV27; 7 bases fit TRBD1. Judging by the DNA end, TRBJ2-7 fits better; the J call may be wrong. The CDR3 is made up of 15 amino acids. From germline, CDR1 is MNHEY and CDR2 SMNVEV (reference sequence). DNA for the CDR3: TGTGCCAGCGGAAGCAGCACAGGGGAGAGAAACGAGCAGTACTTC. Its protein is CASGSSTGERNEQYF.

The chain has TRBV12-3 or TRBV12-4 and TRBJ1-2; the D is unclear. V was pared by 6 bases and J by 7 bases, with 15 bases between. This CDR3 comprises 13 residues. This CDR3 is CASRLGPLGGYTF. The DNA for the CDR3 is TGTGCCAGCAGGCTCGGGCCCCTGGGTGGCTACACCTTC.

This clonotype was recorded a few times. The chain carries TRBV6-5 and TRBJ2-7, with D possibly called TRBD1 or TRBD2 (5 bases each). Trimming left V 8 bases short and J 3 bases short, with 11 bases between. The CDR3 has 12 amino acids. CDR1 MNHEY and CDR2 SVGAGI come from the germline V gene. The CDR3 sequence is CASGGPGYEQYF. The CDR3 region has the DNA TGTGCCAGCGGGGGACCGGGCTACGAGCAGTACTTC.

This clonotype was detected only a few times. The rearrangement joins TRBV20-1 to TRBJ1-5; D is unresolved. Germline CDR1 is DFQATT and CDR2 is SNEGSKA (reference sequence). The germline V and J ends were trimmed by 1 base and 0 bases, with 7 bases remaining between them. This CDR3 has 14 residues. CDR3: CSARAVDSNQPQHF. DNA of the CDR3: TGCAGTGCTAGAGCCGTGGATAGCAATCAGCCCCAGCATTTT.

A few counts support this clonotype. The rearrangement joins TRBV2 to TRBJ2-7; D gene uncertain. Trimming removed 4 bases from V and 6 bases from J, with 16 bases in between. The CDR3 extends over 14 amino acids. In germline, CDR1 is SNHLY, CDR2 FYNNEI. The CDR3 coding sequence is TGTGCCAGCAGTGTTTTAGGCCCTTTGGGCGAGCAGTACTTC. This codes for CASSVLGPLGEQYF.

The chain is built from TRBV12-5 and TRBJ2-1; 8 nucleotides line up with TRBD2. The length of the CDR3 is 15 residues. Losses at the gene ends were 1 base for V and 10 bases for J; bases not matched to a gene: 9. Germline V lookup: CDR1 LGHNT, CDR2 FRNRAP. The CDR3 is CASGLGDLTSGEQFF. The CDR3 bases are TGTGCTAGTGGTTTGGGCGACTTAACTAGCGGCGAGCAGTTCTTC.